Below, one TCR beta chain is given with its context. The trim removed 5 bases at V and 0 bases at J, leaving 7 bases unmatched. CDR3 length: 15 residues. Germline V lookup: CDR1 LNHDA, CDR2 SQIVND (reference sequence). TCRdb keeps only in-frame clones here, not all; method: immunoSEQ multiplex PCR. The data hold 850,000 to 1,100,000 clones, with about 72% observed a single time. The sample comes from a study of shared clonotypes between healthy human individuals. Donation came from healthy HIV-negative adults that had no recent acute infections or vaccinations. Source material: memory CD4+ T cells from PBMCs. The subset here: CD45RA-negative fraction. J is TRBJ2-7 and V is TRBV19; 7 bases match TRBD2. The sequence came from a man in his late teens or twenties in good health. Some clones in this sample may be carry-over from other donors' samples. CDR3 residues: CASSSASGGSYEQYF. CDR3 nucleotides: TGTGCCAGTAGTTCAGCTAGCGGAGGCTCCTACGAGCAGTACTTC. Drawing the rest from reference TRBV19 and TRBJ2-7, the complete variable domain is DGGITQSPKYLFRKEGQNVTLSCEQNLNHDAMYWYRQDPGQGLRLIYYSQIVNDFQKGDIAEGYSVSREKKESFPLTVTSAQKNPTAFYLCASSSASGGSYEQYFGPGTRLTVT.